The 14 T cell receptor beta chains below come from one sample, sequenced in a study of blood T cells in healthy people across ages. Through a sample-barcoded 5' primer and a J-beta primer mix, a second PCR was run for roughly 7 to 12 cycles. Each CDR3 protein gets one entry after TCRdb re-called the 5' RACE reads with MiXCR. The sample yields over 1.5 million distinct CDR3 sequences, around half seen once. Sequenced: blood. The origin of the receptors is a middle-aged woman in good health.

This clonotype has just a few counts. The chain joins TRBV7-8 to TRBJ2-1; 8 bases fit TRBD2. V dropped 7 bases and J dropped 8; count of bases not matched to a gene: 10. Germline CDR1 reads SGHVS; CDR2 reads FQNEAQ. CDR3 length: 14 amino acids. CDR3 sequence reads: CASTFRTGGHEQFF. CDR3 coding DNA: TGTGCCAGCACCTTTCGAACGGGGGGGCATGAGCAGTTCTTC.

The V call is TRBV9, the J call TRBJ2-5; possible D gene TRBD2, 7 bases. The CDR3 runs 16 residues. V lost 3 bases to trimming and J lost 3 bases, with 18 bases between them. CDR1 SGDLS and CDR2 YYNGEE come from the germline V gene. The CDR3, as DNA: TGTGCCAGCAGCGCGGGGGGCTGGGGACGAGAAGAGACCCAGTACTTC. Translated: CASSAGGWGREETQYF.

This chain joins TRBV12-3 or TRBV12-4 and TRBJ2-1; maybe TRBD2 (5 bases). The CDR3 runs 14 residues. Deletions cut 3 bases from V and 8 bases from J, with 14 bases between. CDR3 DNA sequence: TGTGCCAGCAGTTTTGCCCGGACTTTTCATGAGCAGTTCTTC. Translation gives CASSFARTFHEQFF.

The gene calls are TRBV15 and TRBJ2-7; D perhaps matches TRBD2 (5 bases). The CDR3 length is 12 residues. CDR1 is LNHNV, CDR2 YYDKDF, per germline (reference sequence). Trimming removed 3 bases from V and 2 bases from J, with 5 bases in between. CDR3 nucleotides: TGTGCCACCAGCAGCGGGGCCTACGAGCAGTACTTC. Translating it yields CATSSGAYEQYF.

This rearrangement joins TRBV29-1 to TRBJ2-5; D is perhaps TRBD1 (6 bases). With 6 bases removed from V and 4 bases from J, the gap between germline ends came to 18 bases. This CDR3 is 14 amino acids long. Germline V CDR1 and CDR2: SQVTM, ANQGSEA. The CDR3 reads CSVGGLSGAETQYF. CDR3 sequence (DNA): TGCAGCGTAGGTGGTTTGTCAGGGGCAGAGACCCAGTACTTC.

The chain combines TRBV7-2 with TRBJ2-3, with D hard to call. This CDR3 is built from 16 residues. CDR1 and CDR2 from the germline V gene are SGHTA and FQGNSA. Trimming took off 4 bases at V and 0 bases at J, with 14 bases between the two ends. Here the CDR3 DNA reads TGTGCCAGCAGCTCCACTTTCGATCCTAGCACAGATACGCAGTATTTT. It specifies CASSSTFDPSTDTQYF.

The V gene is TRBV29-1, the J gene TRBJ1-2; TRBD1 is a possible D gene (5 bases). The germline V gene encodes CDR1 SQVTM and CDR2 ANQGSEA. The V end lost 4 bases, the J end lost 5 bases, and 20 bases lay between the germline ends. This CDR3 contains 15 residues. CDR3 residues: CSVVGQGGIKYGYTF. The CDR3 region has the DNA TGCAGCGTTGTTGGGCAGGGAGGAATTAAGTATGGCTACACCTTC.

The J gene is TRBJ2-5, the V gene TRBV6-6, with a possible D match to TRBD1 (6 bases). Per the germline V gene, CDR1 is MNHNY and CDR2 is SVGAGI (reference sequence). The V and J ends lost 6 bases and 5 bases respectively, with 16 bases between them. The CDR3 is 14 residues long. CDR3 in DNA: TGTGCCAGCAGGCCTCCTGGAAGGGGGGAGACCCAGTACTTC. As protein: CASRPPGRGETQYF.

There are a few counts of this clonotype. The chain couples TRBV12-3 or TRBV12-4 to TRBJ2-5; 11 bases match TRBD2. The CDR3 is 17 amino acids. Unmatched junction bases numbered 6, after V lost 3 bases and J lost 0 bases. CDR3 in amino acids: CASSLLAGGHHQETQYF. The DNA of the CDR3 is TGTGCCAGCAGTTTGCTAGCGGGGGGACACCACCAAGAGACCCAGTACTTC.

The chain couples TRBV19 to TRBJ2-4; 11 nucleotides agree with TRBD2. The CDR3 is 15 residues long. Germline assignment: CDR1 LNHDA and CDR2 SQIVND (reference sequence). With V trimmed by 7 bases and J by 6 bases, 8 bases remained unmatched. DNA of the CDR3: TGTGCCAGTAATACACTAGCGGGGGCGCGAAACATTCAGTACTTC. Encoded protein: CASNTLAGARNIQYF. Looking up the rest from reference TRBV19 and TRBJ2-4 gives the full variable domain: DGGITQSPKYLFRKEGQNVTLSCEQNLNHDAMYWYRQDPGQGLRLIYYSQIVNDFQKGDIAEGYSVSREKKESFPLTVTSAQKNPTAFYLCASNTLAGARNIQYFGAGTRLSVL.

The chain couples TRBV6-1 to TRBJ2-1, with D unresolved. Germline values: CDR1 MNHNS, CDR2 SASEGT. The ends were cut back, 3 bases at V and 11 bases at J, with 8 bases in the middle. The CDR3 loop spans 11 amino acids. The CDR3 reads CASSEMGKQFF. For the CDR3, the DNA is TGTGCCAGCAGTGAGATGGGGAAGCAGTTCTTC.

This chain's CDR3 is CASSPPPHAALSPYEQYF. CDR3 sequence (DNA): TGTGCCAGCAGCCCACCACCGCATGCTGCCTTGAGCCCCTACGAGCAGTACTTC. The V and J genes are TRBV7-9 and TRBJ2-7; no clear D. Germline CDR1 reads SEHNR; CDR2 reads FQNEAQ (reference sequence). V lost 5 bases to trimming and J lost 2 bases, with 25 bases between them. This CDR3 comprises 18 residues.

This sequence joins TRBV7-2 and TRBJ2-4, with D possibly matching TRBD2 (5 bases). Trimming stripped 2 bases from V and 8 bases from J, with 13 bases between. This CDR3 contains 14 residues. Looked up from germline, CDR1 is SGHTA and CDR2 is FQGNSA. Written as DNA, the CDR3 is TGTGCCAGCAGCTTAAAGGGAGTGGAAGACATTCAGTACTTC. Protein product: CASSLKGVEDIQYF. Together with reference TRBV7-2 and TRBJ2-4, the CDR3 gives the full variable domain: GAGVSQSPSNKVTEKGKDVELRCDPISGHTALYWYRQSLGQGLEFLIYFQGNSAPDKSGLPSDRFSAERTGGSVSTLTIQRTQQEDSAVYLCASSLKGVEDIQYFGAGTRLSVL.

This clonotype came up a few times. V usage is TRBV4-3 and J usage is TRBJ2-7; D is tentatively TRBD1 or TRBD2 (5 bases each). Germline CDR1 LGHNA, CDR2 YSLEER. V was pared by 4 bases and J by 7 bases, with 20 bases between. This CDR3 has 15 residues. CDR3 amino acids: CASSRYIRGPEEQYF. The CDR3 DNA reads as TGCGCCAGCAGCCGCTATATCCGGGGCCCAGAAGAGCAGTACTTC.